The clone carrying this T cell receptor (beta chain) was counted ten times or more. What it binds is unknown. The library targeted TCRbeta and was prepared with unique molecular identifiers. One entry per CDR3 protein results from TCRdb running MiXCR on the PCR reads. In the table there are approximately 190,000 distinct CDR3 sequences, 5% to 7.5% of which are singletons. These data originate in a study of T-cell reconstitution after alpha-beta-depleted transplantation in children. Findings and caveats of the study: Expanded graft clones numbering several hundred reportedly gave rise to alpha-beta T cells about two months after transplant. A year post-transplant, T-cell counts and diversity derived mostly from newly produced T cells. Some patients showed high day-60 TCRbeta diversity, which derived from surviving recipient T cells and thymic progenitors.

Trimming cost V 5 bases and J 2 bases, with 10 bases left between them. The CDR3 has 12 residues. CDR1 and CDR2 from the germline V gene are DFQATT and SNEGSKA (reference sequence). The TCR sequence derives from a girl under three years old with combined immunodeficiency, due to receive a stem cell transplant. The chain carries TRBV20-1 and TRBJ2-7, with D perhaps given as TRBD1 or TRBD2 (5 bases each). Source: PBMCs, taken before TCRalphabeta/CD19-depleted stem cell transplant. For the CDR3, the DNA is TGCAGTGCTTTATGGGGGACCTACGAGCAGTACTTC. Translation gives CSALWGTYEQYF.